These T cell receptor beta chains were read from a single sample in a study of blood T cell repertoires in COVID-19. Libraries were prepared by immunoSEQ multiplex PCR; TCRdb keeps only in-frame clonotypes and omits some of them. The sample records about 160,000 clones, 70% to 90% being singletons. Sample: PBMCs or T cells enriched from blood (not recorded which). The receptors were gathered from a woman aged 45-59 years who had recovered from COVID-19. Each CDR3 is given with its conserved first and last residue. D genes are given only for firm matches. Rows may omit the clone size; those that give it use once, few, many or a size class.

CDR3,DNA,V,J,D,size
CASSLVALAASYNEQFF,TGTGCCAGCAGCCTAGTGGCGCTAGCGGCGTCCTACAATGAGCAGTTCTTC,TRBV7-2,TRBJ2-1,TRBD2,NA
CASSTPSSGAIRTGNTGELFF,TGTGCCAGTAGTACTCCTTCTAGCGGGGCCATCCGAACGGGGAACACCGGGGAGCTGTTTTTT,TRBV19,TRBJ2-2,TRBD2,NA
CASSIGGLEPNPHF,TGTGCCAGTAGTATTGGGGGCTTGGAGCCCAATCCGCATTTT,TRBV19,TRBJ1-5,NA,NA
CASPWGTYLNEQFF,TGTGCCAGTCCCTGGGGGACATATCTGAATGAGCAGTTCTTC,TRBV19,TRBJ2-1,NA,NA
CASSQDGTGNYGYTF,TGTGCCAGCAGCCAAGATGGGACAGGGAACTATGGCTACACCTTC,TRBV4-2,TRBJ1-2,TRBD1,NA
CASSSAALGAPLHF,TGTGCCAGCAGTTCCGCGGCGCTCGGGGCACCCCTCCACTTT,TRBV6-5,TRBJ1-6,NA,once
CAIRRRTSGYNEQFF,TGTGCCATCAGGCGGCGGACTAGCGGCTACAATGAGCAGTTCTTC,TRBV2,TRBJ2-1,TRBD2,NA
CASSVGTARNQPQHF,TGTGCCAGCAGCGTCGGGACAGCCCGGAATCAGCCCCAGCATTTT,TRBV9,TRBJ1-5,TRBD1,few
CASSSGQGGTEAFF,TGCGCCAGCAGCTCTGGACAGGGAGGCACTGAAGCTTTCTTT,TRBV5-1,TRBJ1-1,TRBD1,NA
CASSWRQAGGRNEQFF,TGTGCCAGCAGCTGGCGTCAAGCGGGAGGACGGAATGAGCAGTTCTTC,TRBV5-6,TRBJ2-1,TRBD2,NA
CASSPDRGPTEAFF,TGTGCCAGCAGTCCGGACAGGGGCCCCACTGAAGCTTTCTTT,TRBV6-5,TRBJ1-1,TRBD1,NA
CASSVDLAVNEQFF,TGTGCCAGCAGCGTAGACCTAGCGGTCAATGAGCAGTTCTTC,TRBV9,TRBJ2-1,TRBD2,NA
CASRGLAGVNTGELFF,TGCGCCAGCAGGGGACTAGCGGGGGTGAACACCGGGGAGCTGTTTTTT,TRBV4-1,TRBJ2-2,TRBD2,once
CATMDGGGFSNQPQHF,TGTGCCACCATGGACGGCGGGGGATTTAGCAATCAGCCCCAGCATTTT,TRBV5-8,TRBJ1-5,NA,NA
CASGTGVTYEQYF,TGTGCCAGCGGGACAGGGGTCACCTACGAGCAGTACTTC,TRBV7-9,TRBJ2-7,TRBD1,NA
CASSSFGGAFAYNEQFF,TGTGCCAGCAGCTCCTTTGGGGGGGCGTTCGCCTACAATGAGCAGTTCTTC,TRBV5-6,TRBJ2-1,NA,NA
CASGGATGELFF,TGTGCCAGCGGGGGGGCGACCGGGGAGCTGTTTTTT,TRBV27,TRBJ2-2,NA,NA
CASSFGTAYGYTF,TGTGCCAGCAGCTTCGGGACAGCTTATGGCTACACCTTC,TRBV5-6,TRBJ1-2,TRBD1,NA
CASNRQNTEAFF,TGTGCCAGCAACCGACAGAACACTGAAGCTTTCTTT,TRBV28,TRBJ1-1,NA,NA
CASSYSVVQDIEAFF,TGTGCCAGCAGCTATTCTGTGGTACAGGACATTGAAGCTTTCTTT,TRBV5-5,TRBJ1-1,NA,NA